This entry lists 24 T cell receptor beta chains sequenced from one sample in a study of T cell responses to AZD1222 COVID-19 vaccine (dated by TCRdb to 2020 to 2023). Receptors were amplified or captured by the immunoSEQ multiplex PCR assay. This immuneACCESS table, as held by TCRdb, lists in-frame sequences with V and J called but not all clones. Of the missing ones, under half trace to an unresolved V gene in checked studies; the others have no known cause. The sample has some 130,000 clones on record, 75% to 90% of them singletons. About 4% of the sample rests with the top ten. The time point label, read with the paper, signifies: baseline before first vaccination. The specimen comprised peripheral blood, sampled on day 0 of AZD1222 vaccination. Receptors were obtained from an adult in good health.

The V gene is TRBV7-6, the J gene TRBJ1-1; a weak D match, TRBD1 (5 bases). Germline V gene sequence: CDR1 SGHVS, CDR2 FNYEAQ. The V and J ends lost 3 bases and 0 bases respectively, with 8 bases between them. CDR3 length: 14 residues. The CDR3 nucleotides are TGTGCCAGCAGCTTGGGGGAGGTGAACACTGAAGCTTTCTTT. Its protein product is CASSLGEVNTEAFF.

The chain links TRBV28 to TRBJ2-7; 7 bases are shared with TRBD1. CDR1 and CDR2 from the germline V gene are MDHEN and SYDVKM. The CDR3 consists of 15 residues. V shed 3 bases and J 9 bases; nucleotides not matched to a gene: 14. CDR3 region: CASSLPQGQAPRQYF. The CDR3 coding sequence is TGTGCCAGCAGTTTGCCCCAAGGACAGGCCCCCCGGCAGTACTTC.

Many counts were recorded for this clone. This chain joins TRBV19 and TRBJ2-1, with TRBD1 as a possible D gene (5 bases). Germline lookup yields CDR1 LNHDA and CDR2 SQIVND (reference sequence). Trimming removed 7 bases from V and 0 bases from J, with 10 bases in between. This CDR3 has 14 residues. CDR3 sequence (DNA): TGTGCCAGTAAAGACAGATCCTCCTACAATGAGCAGTTCTTC. It translates to CASKDRSSYNEQFF.

For the CDR3, the DNA is TGTGCCAGTAGTATCCGACAGGGGGCTGGGCCCAAAAACATTCAGTACTTC. This translates into CASSIRQGAGPKNIQYF. V gene TRBV19 combines with J gene TRBJ2-4; 10 bases are a match to TRBD1. CDR1 and CDR2 (germline): LNHDA, SQIVND (reference sequence). The CDR3 is 17 amino acids. J gave up 2 bases and V 3 bases, and 7 bases lay outside the gene matches.

Comments on this clone: One end of the junction does not line up with germline, which may come from a read error. V gene TRBV7-3 combines with J gene TRBJ2-1, with 9 bases fitting TRBD1. This CDR3 has 14 residues. CDR1 and CDR2 from the germline V gene are SGHTA and FQGTGA. CDR3 coding DNA: TGTGCCAGCAGCTTGGGGACAGGGTCCAATGGGCAGTTCTTC. This sequence encodes CASSLGTGSNGQFF. Full variable domain (rest looked up from reference TRBV7-3 and TRBJ2-1): GAGVSQTPSNKVTEKGKYVELRCDPISGHTALYWYRQSLGQGPEFLIYFQGTGAADDSGLPNDRFFAVRPEGSVSTLKIQRTERGDSAVYLCASSLGTGSNGQFFGPGTRLTVL.

This chain joins TRBV7-6 and TRBJ1-1; 7 bases line up with TRBD1. In germline, CDR1 is SGHVS, CDR2 FNYEAQ. V shed 1 base, J shed 7 bases, and the junction held 9 bases outside the gene matches. The CDR3 runs to 15 residues. CDR3 in DNA: TGTGCCAGCAGCTTAGAGCCGGGACAGAGAATTGAAGCTTTCTTT. Its protein product is CASSLEPGQRIEAFF.

This clone was seen only a few times. The CDR3 DNA is TGTGCCAGTAGTGACGGGACAGGGAGAAATTCACCCCTCCACTTT. It encodes CASSDGTGRNSPLHF. The chain combines TRBV19 with TRBJ1-6; 9 nucleotides match TRBD1. The CDR3 totals 15 residues. V was clipped by 5 bases and J by 7 bases; unmatched bases: 6. Germline V gene sequence: CDR1 LNHDA, CDR2 SQIVND (reference sequence).

The chain couples TRBV5-8 to TRBJ1-1; no clear D. Germline-derived CDR1 and CDR2 are SGHTS and YDEGEE. The CDR3 covers 15 residues. V was pared by 4 bases and J by 1 base, with 14 bases between. The CDR3 protein is CASSAWTERNTEAFF. CDR3 bases: TGTGCCAGCAGCGCCTGGACGGAAAGGAACACTGAAGCTTTCTTT. The full variable domain, rest sourced from reference TRBV5-8 and TRBJ1-1, is EAGVTQSPTHLIKTRGQQATLRCSPISGHTSVYWYQQALGLGLQFLLWYDEGEERNRGNFPPRFSGRQFPNYSSELNVNALELEDSALYLCASSAWTERNTEAFFGQGTRLTVV.

This rearrangement joins TRBV5-1 to TRBJ1-3, with a tentative D call TRBD1 (5 bases). The CDR3 extends over 15 amino acids. Trimming cost V 4 bases and J 4 bases, with 15 bases left between them. In germline, CDR1 is SGHRS, CDR2 YFSETQ. Here the CDR3 reads CASSPVGDFGNTIYF. CDR3 coding DNA: TGCGCCAGCAGCCCTGTCGGGGACTTCGGAAACACCATATATTTT.

This clone was picked up a small number of times. The gene calls are TRBV5-1 and TRBJ2-2; D is possibly TRBD1 (7 bases). Germline CDR1 SGHRS, CDR2 YFSETQ. V gave up 2 bases and J gave up 2 bases, with 13 bases separating them. The CDR3 spans 16 residues. The CDR3 protein is CASSFGGGVNTGELFF. Here the CDR3 DNA reads TGCGCCAGCAGCTTCGGAGGGGGCGTAAACACCGGGGAGCTGTTTTTT.

This clone showed up just once. The V and J genes are TRBV5-1 and TRBJ1-2; the match to TRBD1 covers 12 bases. The CDR3 has 14 residues. Germline CDR1 SGHRS, CDR2 YFSETQ. Trimming took 5 bases from V and 8 from J; bases not matched to a gene: 7. CDR3 sequence reads: CASSSGTGGLGYTF. The DNA for the CDR3 is TGCGCCAGCAGTTCCGGGACAGGGGGCTTGGGCTACACCTTC.

Only a few counts were recorded for this clone. CDR3 in amino acids: CASSLAMSAGHLYEQYF. CDR3 in DNA: TGTGCCAGCAGCTTAGCTATGTCCGCGGGACACCTATACGAGCAGTACTTC. The chain is built from TRBV7-8 and TRBJ2-7; D is possibly TRBD1 or TRBD2 (6 bases each). Trimming pared 0 bases from V and 4 bases from J, leaving 19 bases between. CDR3 length: 17 amino acids. In germline, CDR1 is SGHVS, CDR2 FQNEAQ. The entire variable domain, with the rest obtained from reference TRBV7-8 and TRBJ2-7, is as follows: GAGVSQSPRYKVAKRGQDVALRCDPISGHVSLFWYQQALGQGPEFLTYFQNEAQLDKSGLPSDRFFAERPEGSVSTLKIQRTQQEDSAVYLCASSLAMSAGHLYEQYFGPGTRLTVT.

This clone was found once. The chain has TRBV28 and TRBJ1-2; 9 nucleotides match TRBD1. From germline, CDR1 is MDHEN and CDR2 SYDVKM. The CDR3 extends over 18 amino acids. The V segment lost 6 bases and the J segment 2 bases; nucleotides outside the gene matches: 16. For the CDR3, the DNA is TGTGCCAGCAGCCACCCTTCCCCCGGGACAGGGCGCAACTATGGCTACACCTTC. Protein product: CASSHPSPGTGRNYGYTF.

This chain uses TRBV7-8 with TRBJ1-2; no clear D. CDR3 length: 17 amino acids. The germline CDR1 and CDR2 sequences are SGHVS and FQNEAQ. Between the trimmed V and J ends, which lost 2 bases and 2 bases, there was a span of 18 bases. Written as DNA, the CDR3 is TGTGCCAGCAGCTTAACTATCCTTCAGACGAAGAACTATGGCTACACCTTC. Translating gives CASSLTILQTKNYGYTF.

J is TRBJ2-7 and V is TRBV5-1; possibly TRBD1 or TRBD2 for D (5 bases each). Germline CDR1 SGHRS, CDR2 YFSETQ. This CDR3 region has 12 residues. Trimming shortened V by 2 bases and J by 5 bases, and 8 bases separated the two germline ends. CDR3 sequence (DNA): TGCGCCAGCAGCTTAGTGGGGGACGAGCAGTACTTC. Translation gives CASSLVGDEQYF.

CDR3 DNA: TGCGCCAGCAGCTCCCCCCGTGACAATGAGCAGTTCTTC. Translated: CASSSPRDNEQFF. This chain joins TRBV5-1 and TRBJ2-1; no definite D call. The CDR3 is 13 amino acids. V was pared by 3 bases and J by 5 bases, with 9 bases between. Germline CDR1 is SGHRS and CDR2 is YFSETQ.

V is TRBV29-1 and J is TRBJ2-1, with D possibly being TRBD2 (5 bases). Trimming stripped 4 bases from V and 0 bases from J, with 10 bases between. The V gene's germline CDR1 is SQVTM and CDR2 ANQGSEA. The CDR3 is 14 residues long. CDR3 in amino acids: CSVVTGDSYNEQFF. The CDR3 DNA reads as TGCAGCGTTGTAACCGGGGACTCCTACAATGAGCAGTTCTTC.

The chain joins TRBV19 to TRBJ1-2; D ambiguous. Looked up from germline, CDR1 is LNHDA and CDR2 is SQIVND (reference sequence). Trimming shortened V by 1 base and J by 0 bases, and 18 bases separated the two germline ends. The CDR3 runs to 18 residues. This chain's CDR3 is CASSIGRLRRKTNYGYTF. The CDR3 DNA reads as TGTGCCAGTAGTATAGGGCGGTTGCGGAGGAAAACTAACTATGGCTACACCTTC.

The rearrangement links TRBV5-1 to TRBJ2-1; weak D call: TRBD1 (6 bases). V lost 2 bases to trimming and J lost 12 bases, with 21 bases between them. The germline V gene encodes CDR1 SGHRS and CDR2 YFSETQ. The CDR3 sequence is 15 residues long. The CDR3 nucleotides are TGCGCCAGCAGCTTCGGGGACACCGACCTCAAGGGGCAGTTCTTC. Amino acids: CASSFGDTDLKGQFF.

This sequence joins TRBV6-4 and TRBJ1-6, with no clear D. Germline values: CDR1 MRHNA, CDR2 SNTAGT. The CDR3 consists of 15 residues. The V gene lost 6 bases and the J gene lost 0 bases, with 9 bases spanning the gap. CDR3 nucleotides: TGTGCCAGCAGCCCAAGTAGCTCCTATAATTCACCCCTCCACTTT. Its translation is CASSPSSSYNSPLHF.

The chain employs TRBV7-2 and TRBJ2-1; possibly TRBD2 for D (5 bases). This CDR3 has 15 amino acids. Trimming stripped 5 bases from V and 0 bases from J, with 11 bases between. From germline, CDR1 is SGHTA and CDR2 FQGNSA. CDR3 DNA sequence: TGTGCCAGCAGCCCGATCGGGGTCTCCTACAATGAGCAGTTCTTC. It yields the protein CASSPIGVSYNEQFF.

Written as DNA, the CDR3 is TGTGCCAGCATCATCGGGACAGGCGAAGCTTTCTTT. Its translation is CASIIGTGEAFF. The chain uses TRBV27 and TRBJ1-1; 8 bases are shared with TRBD1. The CDR3 is 12 amino acids. Looked up from germline, CDR1 is MNHEY and CDR2 is SMNVEV (reference sequence). Trimming took 7 bases from V and 8 from J; bases not matched to a gene: 6.

This clone was found once. The rearrangement joins TRBV5-6 to TRBJ1-5; D is uncertain. CDR1 is SGHDT and CDR2 is YYEEEE in the germline V gene. The CDR3 is 19 residues long. Trimming pared 3 bases from V and 2 bases from J, leaving 24 bases between. The CDR3 is CASSSPGFQVSPGNQPQHF. The CDR3 DNA is TGTGCCAGCAGCTCCCCAGGTTTCCAGGTTAGTCCGGGCAATCAGCCCCAGCATTTT.

In DNA form, the CDR3 reads TGTGCCAGCAGTGATTGGGTAGCGGGGGGCAATGAGCAGTTCTTC. Translating gives CASSDWVAGGNEQFF. The chain has TRBV2 and TRBJ2-1, with TRBD2 matching over 10 bases. The germline V gene has CDR1 SNHLY and CDR2 FYNNEI. V shed 3 bases, J shed 6 bases, and the junction held 5 bases outside the gene matches. The CDR3 contains 15 residues.